Below, 16 T cell receptor beta chains from the same sample are listed, as sequenced in a study of blood T cell repertoires in COVID-19. TCRdb's table, derived via immunoSEQ multiplex PCR, lists solely in-frame clones and lacks some. The sample yields 200,000 to 250,000 clones, approximately 91% seen once. Source material: peripheral blood. The receptors derive from a young man with COVID-19, enrolled during active disease.

J is TRBJ2-3 and V is TRBV9; 7 bases match TRBD1. J lost 11 bases, V lost 3 bases, and 6 bases had no gene match. The CDR3 contains 12 residues. The V gene's germline CDR1 is SGDLS and CDR2 YYNGEE. The CDR3 reads CASSERDSEQYF. The CDR3 DNA reads TGTGCCAGCAGCGAGAGGGACAGTGAGCAGTATTTT. Drawing the rest from reference TRBV9 and TRBJ2-3, the complete variable domain is DSGVTQTPKHLITATGQRVTLRCSPRSGDLSVYWYQQSLDQGLQFLIQYYNGEERAKGNILERFSAQQFPDLHSELNLSSLELGDSALYFCASSERDSEQYFGPGTRLTVL.

The J gene is TRBJ2-3, the V gene TRBV5-1; the match to TRBD1 covers 9 bases. The CDR3 consists of 17 residues. Germline V gives CDR1 SGHRS, CDR2 YFSETQ. The trim removed 5 bases at V and 3 bases at J, leaving 13 bases unmatched. CDR3 bases: TGCGCCAGCAGTTATGTCTCCGGGACAGGGAAAACAGATACGCAGTATTTT. Translated: CASSYVSGTGKTDTQYF.

V and J are TRBV3-1 (or the pseudogene TRBV3-2) and TRBJ2-1; D might be TRBD2 (5 bases). Germline V gene sequence: CDR1 LGHDT, CDR2 YNNKEL (reference sequence). The V gene lost 3 bases and the J gene lost 0 bases, with 9 bases spanning the gap. The CDR3 loop spans 15 amino acids. The CDR3 DNA reads TGTGCCAGCAGCCAGAATCGGGGCTCCTACAATGAGCAGTTCTTC. Translation gives CASSQNRGSYNEQFF.

V gene TRBV4-2 combines with J gene TRBJ2-2; D may be TRBD2 (6 bases). This CDR3 has 16 residues. With 4 bases removed from V and 5 bases from J, the gap between germline ends came to 17 bases. Germline V lookup: CDR1 LGHNA, CDR2 YNFKEQ. The CDR3 DNA reads as TGTGCCAGCAGCCCTCGGACTGGGACTGATACCGGGGAGCTGTTTTTT. The encoded protein is CASSPRTGTDTGELFF.

The chain couples TRBV9 to TRBJ2-6; a weak D match, TRBD2 (6 bases). CDR1 and CDR2 from the germline V gene are SGDLS and YYNGEE. V lost 4 bases and J lost 2, with 19 bases in between. There are 18 residues in the CDR3. CDR3 DNA: TGTGCCAGCAGCAAATCCGCAGGGAGGTATACTGGGGCCAACGTCCTGACTTTC. Translating it yields CASSKSAGRYTGANVLTF.

The gene calls are TRBV18 and TRBJ2-5; D not resolved. V lost 6 bases to trimming and J lost 5 bases, with 7 bases between them. The CDR3 covers 11 residues. Germline-derived CDR1 and CDR2 are KGHSH and LQKENI. The CDR3 loop is CASSPEETQYF. The CDR3 coding sequence is TGTGCCAGCTCTCCGGAGGAGACCCAGTACTTC.

This clone was picked up a small number of times. This chain joins TRBV30 and TRBJ1-3; 8 positions agree with TRBD1. With V trimmed by 5 bases and J by 2 bases, 2 bases remained unmatched. The CDR3 consists of 13 residues. The germline gives CDR1 GTSNPN, CDR2 SVGIG (reference sequence). CDR3 in amino acids: CAWETGAGNTIYF. CDR3 coding DNA: TGTGCCTGGGAGACAGGGGCTGGAAACACCATATATTTT.

The chain is built from TRBV5-4 and TRBJ1-4; 9 bases line up with TRBD1. V gave up 4 bases and J gave up 4 bases; unmatched junction bases: 8. Germline loops: CDR1 SGHNT, CDR2 YYREEE (reference sequence). There are 16 residues in the CDR3. The CDR3 coding sequence is TGTGCCAGCAGCCCGGGACAGGGCGGTAGTAATGAAAAACTGTTTTTT. Amino acid sequence: CASSPGQGGSNEKLFF.

This chain joins TRBV6-6 and TRBJ1-6, with 7 bases fitting TRBD1. Germline V gene sequence: CDR1 MNHNY, CDR2 SVGAGI (reference sequence). The CDR3 runs to 15 residues. After removal of 6 bases from V and 2 bases from J, the junction contained 4 bases not matched to a gene. The DNA for the CDR3 is TGTGCCAGCAGCGACAGGGTAACCTATAATTCACCCCTCCACTTT. It encodes CASSDRVTYNSPLHF.

CDR3: CAWSVLMGQGYEQYF. CDR3 nucleotide sequence: TGTGCCTGGAGTGTATTAATGGGACAGGGCTACGAGCAGTACTTC. The rearrangement joins TRBV30 to TRBJ2-7; 9 bases are shared with TRBD1. The CDR3 consists of 15 residues. The V gene's germline CDR1 is GTSNPN and CDR2 SVGIG (reference sequence). After removal of 0 bases from V and 3 bases from J, the junction contained 6 bases not matched to a gene.

This sequence joins TRBV13 and TRBJ2-3; D may be TRBD2 (7 bases). The CDR3 runs 16 residues. V lost 4 bases and J 4 bases, leaving 18 bases between the germline ends. Looked up from germline, CDR1 is PRHDT and CDR2 is FYEKMQ (reference sequence). DNA for the CDR3: TGTGCCAGCAGCTCACCTCCCGGGGGGCGGGCAGATACGCAGTATTTT. It translates to CASSSPPGGRADTQYF.

This chain connects TRBV7-9 to TRBJ1-3; D gene unclear. The CDR3 has 16 amino acids. V was cut by 5 bases and J by 0 bases, with 14 bases left in between. Germline loops: CDR1 SEHNR, CDR2 FQNEAQ (reference sequence). Here the CDR3 reads CASSPHQSSSGNTIYF. The CDR3 DNA follows: TGTGCCAGCAGCCCGCATCAGTCCAGCTCTGGAAACACCATATATTTT. The full variable domain, rest sourced from reference TRBV7-9 and TRBJ1-3, is DTGVSQNPRHKITKRGQNVTFRCDPISEHNRLYWYRQTLGQGPEFLTYFQNEAQLEKSRLLSDRFSAERPKGSFSTLEIQRTEQGDSAMYLCASSPHQSSSGNTIYFGEGSWLTVV.

This chain links TRBV2 with TRBJ1-1; D remains ambiguous. Trimming pared 2 bases from V and 2 bases from J, leaving 3 bases between. Looked up from germline, CDR1 is SNHLY and CDR2 is FYNNEI. The CDR3 is 12 residues long. CDR3 in DNA: TGTGCCAGCAGTGAACCTAACACTGAAGCTTTCTTT. It translates to CASSEPNTEAFF.

This chain uses TRBV5-4 with TRBJ2-7; 10 bases are a match to TRBD2. The ends lost 1 base at V and 2 bases at J; junction bases unmatched: 9. Germline values: CDR1 SGHNT, CDR2 YYREEE (reference sequence). The CDR3 totals 17 residues. The CDR3 loop is CASSLMSSAGGTYEQYF. CDR3 nucleotide sequence: TGTGCCAGCAGCTTGATGAGTTCAGCGGGGGGGACCTACGAGCAGTACTTC.

The genes are TRBV5-6 and TRBJ2-6; D gene uncertain. Germline V gene data show CDR1 as SGHDT and CDR2 as YYEEEE. V lost 1 base and J 0 bases, leaving 8 bases between the germline ends. The CDR3 has 16 residues. CDR3 protein: CASSLSIGSGANVLTF. The CDR3 DNA reads as TGTGCCAGCAGCTTGTCAATCGGCTCTGGGGCCAACGTCCTGACTTTC.

This sequence joins TRBV9 and TRBJ1-6, with a tentative D call TRBD1 (5 bases). From germline, CDR1 is SGDLS and CDR2 YYNGEE. Trimming took 0 bases from V and 0 from J, leaving 10 bases between them. The CDR3 runs to 17 residues. In nucleotides, the CDR3 is TGTGCCAGCAGCGTAGGGGGACTCGGCTCCTATAATTCACCCCTCCACTTT. Protein sequence: CASSVGGLGSYNSPLHF.